The TCR beta chain described here comes from a study of T cell responses to AZD1222 COVID-19 vaccine. The wider study: Combined were second doses at about 4 or about 12 weeks.

The study's findings and limits: Spike-specific TCR breadth and depth both grew after two AZD1222 doses. Researchers report vaccine-associated CD4 TCRs spanning spike, with dominance at 160-218 and 743-854.

Produced via immunoSEQ multiplex PCR; TCRdb's table is partial and in-frame only. Among over 150,000 clones listed, about nine tenths were seen once. Germline V lookup: CDR1 SGDLS, CDR2 YYNGEE. The length of the CDR3 is 13 residues. V gave up 2 bases and J gave up 4 bases, with 7 bases separating them. A single count supports this clone. Its target is not known. The material was peripheral blood, obtained on day 0 of AZD1222 vaccination. This chain uses TRBV9 with TRBJ1-3; D uncertain. This receptor was identified in an adult in good health. The CDR3 DNA reads TGTGCCAGCAGCGTCAACACCGGAAACACCATATATTTT. It is translated as CASSVNTGNTIYF. The entire variable domain, with the rest obtained from reference TRBV9 and TRBJ1-3, is as follows: DSGVTQTPKHLITATGQRVTLRCSPRSGDLSVYWYQQSLDQGLQFLIQYYNGEERAKGNILERFSAQQFPDLHSELNLSSLELGDSALYFCASSVNTGNTIYFGEGSWLTVV.